This T cell receptor (beta chain) emerged from a study of CD4 T cells in relation to SARS-CoV-2 and coronaviruses. Study-wide context: ViraFEST: roughly ten-day antigen culture of PBMCs, then TCR beta CDR3 sequencing.

CEF-cultured naive and memory CD4+ T cell DNA got survey-level sequencing. This table comes from immunoSEQ multiplex PCR, and its TCRdb copy is limited to in-frame clones, with some not included. The repertoire consists of 30,000 to 45,000 clones, with approximately 80% occurring once and the leading ten covering 6% to 8%. The germline gives CDR1 SGHVS, CDR2 FQNEAQ. The V gene lost 5 bases and the J gene lost 0 bases, with 13 bases spanning the gap. This CDR3 comprises 15 residues. With respect to this clone: The antigen is unknown.

Approximately 9 x 10^4 naive or memory CD4+ cells were cultured with CEF peptides for about 10 days. The rearrangement links TRBV7-8 to TRBJ2-5, with D perhaps TRBD2 (6 bases). The sequencing sample was made of naive CD4+ T cells from PBMCs, cultured in vitro. The subset is: naive CD4+ T cells isolated by negative enrichment. This TCR was sampled from an adult with COVID-19. The CDR3 loop is CASSGSTGDQETQYF. For the CDR3, the DNA is TGTGCCAGCAGCGGTTCTACGGGGGACCAAGAGACCCAGTACTTC.